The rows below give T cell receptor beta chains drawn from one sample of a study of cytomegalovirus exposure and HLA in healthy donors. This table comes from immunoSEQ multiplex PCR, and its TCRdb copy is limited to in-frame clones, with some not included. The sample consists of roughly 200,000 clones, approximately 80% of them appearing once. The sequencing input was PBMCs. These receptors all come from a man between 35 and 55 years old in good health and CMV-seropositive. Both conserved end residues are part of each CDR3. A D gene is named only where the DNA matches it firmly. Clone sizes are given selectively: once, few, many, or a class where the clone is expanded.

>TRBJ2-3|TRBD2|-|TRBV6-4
TGTGCCAGCAGTGGACTAGCGGGGGGCACAGATACGCAGTATTTT
CASSGLAGGTDTQYF
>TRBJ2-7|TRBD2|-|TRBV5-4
TGTGCCAGCAGCTTGAGATCGGGCGGACTAGCGACTGTCTACGAGCAGTACTTC
CASSLRSGGLATVYEQYF
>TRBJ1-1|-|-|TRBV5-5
TGTGCCAGCAGCTTCGAGGACAGAAGAAGGTGGAACACTGAAGCTTTCTTT
CASSFEDRRRWNTEAFF
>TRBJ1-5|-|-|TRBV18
TGTGCCAGCTCACTAGTCAATGGTGGCAATCAGCCCCAGCATTTT
CASSLVNGGNQPQHF
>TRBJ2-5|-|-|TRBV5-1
TGCGCCAGCAGCACTAGGGGGGGGGAGACCCAGTACTTC
CASSTRGGETQYF
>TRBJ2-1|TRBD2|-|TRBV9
TGTGCCAGCAGCGACAGCGGGAGTAGCGATGAGCAGTTCTTC
CASSDSGSSDEQFF
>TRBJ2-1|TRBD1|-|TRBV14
TGTGCCAGCAGCCTGGGACAGGCCAACAATGAGCAGTTCTTC
CASSLGQANNEQFF
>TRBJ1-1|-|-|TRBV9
TGTGCCAGCACCCTCGTAAGCCCGGGAACGAACACTGAAGCTTTCTTT
CASTLVSPGTNTEAFF
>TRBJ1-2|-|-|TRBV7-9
TGTGCCAGCAGCTTGTCAGAAGGGCGGGGTTCTGGCTACACCTTC
CASSLSEGRGSGYTF
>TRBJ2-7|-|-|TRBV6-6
TGTGCCAGCAGTTACTCGGGCGCAAGCTACGAGCAGTACTTC
CASSYSGASYEQYF
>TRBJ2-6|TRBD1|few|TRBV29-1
TGCAGCGTTGGGGACAGTCTGGTTAGAGCTGGGGCCAACGTCCTGACTTTC
CSVGDSLVRAGANVLTF
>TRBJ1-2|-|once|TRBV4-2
TGTGCCAGCAGCCAAGAAGGCGGGAGCGGGCATGGCTACACCTTC
CASSQEGGSGHGYTF
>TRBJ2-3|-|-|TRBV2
TGTGCCAGCAGCCGACAGTTTGTCTTGGGGGATACGCAGTATTTT
CASSRQFVLGDTQYF
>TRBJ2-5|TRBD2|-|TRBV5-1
TGCGCCAGCAGCTCCCCCGGACTAGCGGGAGGGGGGTACCACGAGACCCAGTACTTC
CASSSPGLAGGGYHETQYF
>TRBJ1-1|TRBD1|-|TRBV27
TGTGCCAGCAGTCTAACAGGGGTGGGTGAGACTGAAGCTTTCTTT
CASSLTGVGETEAFF
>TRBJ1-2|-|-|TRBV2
TGTGCCAGCAGGAAGACAGTCTCGGATGGCTACACCTTC
CASRKTVSDGYTF
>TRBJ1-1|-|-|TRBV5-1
TGCGCCAGCAGCTTTAGGACATTGAACACTGAAGCTTTCTTT
CASSFRTLNTEAFF
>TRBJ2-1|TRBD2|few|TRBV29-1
TGCAGCGCAAGGACTAGCGGGGTGTACAATGAGCAGTTCTTC
CSARTSGVYNEQFF
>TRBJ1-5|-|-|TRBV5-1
TGCGCCAGCAGCTTGGTGGCAGGCAATCAGCCCCAGCATTTT
CASSLVAGNQPQHF
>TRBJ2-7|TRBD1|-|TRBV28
TGTGCCAGCAGTCCCCGGGACAGCCAGGGGTACTTC
CASSPRDSQGYF
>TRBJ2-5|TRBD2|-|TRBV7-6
TGTGCCAGCAGCCCGACTAGCCGAGAGACCCAGTACTTC
CASSPTSRETQYF
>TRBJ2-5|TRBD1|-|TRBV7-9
TGTTCCAGCAGCTTGGACAGGCGGACCCAGTACTTC
CSSSLDRRTQYF
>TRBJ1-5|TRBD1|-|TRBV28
TGTGCCAGCAGACAGGGACAGAGCAATCAGCCCCAGCATTTT
CASRQGQSNQPQHF
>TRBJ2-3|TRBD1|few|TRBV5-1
TGCGCCAGCAGCTCTATGACAGGGGGCTCGACAGATACGCAGTATTTT
CASSSMTGGSTDTQYF
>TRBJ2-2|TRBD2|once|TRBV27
TGTGCCAGCAGTTTACTAGCGGGGGGCCAAACCGGGGAGCTGTTTTTT
CASSLLAGGQTGELFF
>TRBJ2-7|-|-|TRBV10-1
TGCGCCAGCAGTGAGTCAGGGGGTATGCATCCCTACGAGCAGTACTTC
CASSESGGMHPYEQYF
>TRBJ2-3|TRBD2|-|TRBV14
TGTGCCAGCAGCCAACTAGCGGGAGGGCCATCGAGAGATACGCAGTATTTT
CASSQLAGGPSRDTQYF
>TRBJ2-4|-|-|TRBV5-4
TGTGCCAGCAGCCAACAGGAGGGGGCCAAAAACATTCAGTACTTC
CASSQQEGAKNIQYF
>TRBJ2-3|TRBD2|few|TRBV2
TGTGCCAGCAGTGAAACTCGCGGGAGGGCCACAGATACGCAGTATTTT
CASSETRGRATDTQYF
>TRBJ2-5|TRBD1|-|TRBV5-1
TGCGCCAGCAGCTTGGCCACCGGGACAGGAAAGGAGACCCAGTACTTC
CASSLATGTGKETQYF
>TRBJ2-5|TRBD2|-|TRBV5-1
TGCGCCAGCAGCTTGGGACTAGCGGGAGTGGAGACCCAGTACTTC
CASSLGLAGVETQYF
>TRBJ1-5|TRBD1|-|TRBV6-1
TGTGCCACCACAGGGGGCGATCAGCCCCAGCATTTT
CATTGGDQPQHF
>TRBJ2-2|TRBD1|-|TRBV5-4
TGTGCCAGCAGCTTGGCCGGGACAGGGGTTAACACCGGGGAGCTGTTTTTT
CASSLAGTGVNTGELFF
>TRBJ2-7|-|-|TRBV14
TGTGCCAGCAGCCAATTTGCGGGCAGCTACGAGCAGTACTTC
CASSQFAGSYEQYF
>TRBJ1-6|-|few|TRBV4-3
TGCGCCAGCGGACTTACACCCCTCCACTTT
CASGLTPLHF
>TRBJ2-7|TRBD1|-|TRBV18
TGTGCCAGCTCACCACGGACAGGGGGCTTGGACGAGCAGTACTTC
CASSPRTGGLDEQYF
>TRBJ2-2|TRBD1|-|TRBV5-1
TGCGCCAGCAGTCCGGGACAGGGGTACGCCGGGGAGCTGTTTTTT
CASSPGQGYAGELFF
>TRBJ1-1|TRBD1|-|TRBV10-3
TGTGCCATCAGTGAGTCGAGGATACAGGGGGCTGGCACTGAAGCTTTCTTT
CAISESRIQGAGTEAFF
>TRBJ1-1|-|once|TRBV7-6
TGTGCCAGCAGCCCTTACAGGGCGAACACTGAAGCTTTCTTT
CASSPYRANTEAFF
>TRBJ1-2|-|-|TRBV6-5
TGTGCCAGCGGCCTAGGGGGGGGGAGAAGCTATGGCTACACCTTC
CASGLGGGRSYGYTF
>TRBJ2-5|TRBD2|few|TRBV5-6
TGTGCCAGCAGCTTGGTCCTAGCGGGGGGGCAAGAGACCCAGTACTTC
CASSLVLAGGQETQYF
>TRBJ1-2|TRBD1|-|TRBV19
TGTGCCAGTAGCGGGATCCGGGTGGACAGGGGTTTGTATGGCTACACCTTC
CASSGIRVDRGLYGYTF
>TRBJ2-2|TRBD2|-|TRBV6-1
TGTGCCAGCAGTGAACGGGGGGGGGCGAACACCGGGGAGCTGTTTTTT
CASSERGGANTGELFF
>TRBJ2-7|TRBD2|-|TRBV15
TGTGCCACCAGCAGGTTGACTAGCGGCTCCCCATACGAGCAGTACTTC
CATSRLTSGSPYEQYF
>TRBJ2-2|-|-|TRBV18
TGTGCCAGCTCATTTGGACACAACACCGGGGAGCTGTTTTTT
CASSFGHNTGELFF
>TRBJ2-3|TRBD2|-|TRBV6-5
TGTGCCAGCAGTTACCTAATGGGAGGGGCAGATACGCAGTATTTT
CASSYLMGGADTQYF
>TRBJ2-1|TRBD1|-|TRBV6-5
TGTGCCAGCAGTTACGTCGGGGACAGGGATGGATTGTTCTTC
CASSYVGDRDGLFF
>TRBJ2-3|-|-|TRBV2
TGTGCCAGCAGTGGGAGAGCGTCTAGCACAGATACGCAGTATTTT
CASSGRASSTDTQYF
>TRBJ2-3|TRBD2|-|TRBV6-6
TGTGCCAGCAGGGTCCCGGGACTAGAAACAGATACGCAGTATTTT
CASRVPGLETDTQYF
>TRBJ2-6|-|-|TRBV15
TGTGCCACCAGCCCGAGTCATTCTGGGGCCAACGTCCTGACTTTC
CATSPSHSGANVLTF
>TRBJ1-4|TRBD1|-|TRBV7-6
TGTGCCAGCAGCCAGGGGGGACGATCGGGTGAAAAACTGTTTTTT
CASSQGGRSGEKLFF
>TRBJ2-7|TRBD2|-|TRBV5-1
TGTGCCAGCAGCTTGGCGGGGGTCCACGAGCAGTACTTC
CASSLAGVHEQYF
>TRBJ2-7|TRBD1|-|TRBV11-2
TGTGCCAGCAGCCAGGGGACAGGGCGGACCTACGAGCAGTACTTC
CASSQGTGRTYEQYF
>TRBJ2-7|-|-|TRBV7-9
TGTGCCAGCAGCTTTAACAGGGCCGAGCAGTACTTC
CASSFNRAEQYF